This passage covers 7 T cell receptor beta chains from one sample sequenced in a study of post-analysis software for immune sequencing data. Findings of the study overall: The five TRBV segments detected at higher frequency in patients than in controls included TRBV5-6, TRBV5-1 and TRBV20-1.

Antigens for these TCRs are unknown. Prepared libraries of TCR beta cDNA carried unique molecular identifiers. TCRdb recomputed calls from the PCR reads with MiXCR, one row per CDR3 protein. The sample records about 540,000 distinct CDR3 sequences, 30% to 40% being singletons. Input material: blood. The receptors here all came from a girl aged 2-17 years with multiple sclerosis.

V usage is TRBV27 and J usage is TRBJ1-6; 9 positions match TRBD1. The trim removed 0 bases at V and 3 bases at J, leaving 3 bases unmatched. This CDR3 comprises 17 residues. Germline V lookup: CDR1 MNHEY, CDR2 SMNVEV (reference sequence). CDR3 sequence: CASSLSGTGHYNSPLHF. In DNA, the CDR3 is TGTGCCAGCAGTTTATCCGGGACAGGGCACTATAATTCACCCCTCCACTTT.

This clonotype was detected a few times. The chain has TRBV4-1 and TRBJ2-5; no clear D gene. The germline gives CDR1 MGHRA, CDR2 YSYEKL. The CDR3 totals 12 residues. Trimming stripped 3 bases from V and 4 bases from J, with 6 bases between. In nucleotides, the CDR3 is TGCGCCAGCAGCCACCCTTTAGAGACCCAGTACTTC. Its protein is CASSHPLETQYF.

A few counts support this clonotype. The chain joins TRBV7-9 to TRBJ2-1; 7 bases agree with TRBD2. V lost 1 base, J lost 0 bases, and 6 bases stayed unmatched. The CDR3 totals 17 residues. Germline V gives CDR1 SEHNR, CDR2 FQNEAQ (reference sequence). CDR3 bases: TGTGCCAGCAGCTTAGGCCCGGCGGGGGTCTCCTACAATGAGCAGTTCTTC. It encodes CASSLGPAGVSYNEQFF.

This clonotype has only a few counts. The chain employs TRBV4-2 and TRBJ2-6; 11 nucleotides align to TRBD2. The CDR3 length is 18 residues. Losses at the gene ends were 0 bases for V and 0 bases for J; bases not matched to a gene: 1. In germline, CDR1 is LGHNA, CDR2 YNFKEQ. The CDR3 DNA sequence: TGTGCCAGCAGCCAAGATGGACTAGCGGGCTCTGGGGCCAACGTCCTGACTTTC. Encoded protein: CASSQDGLAGSGANVLTF.

V gene TRBV6-2 or TRBV6-3 combines with J gene TRBJ2-3; possible D gene TRBD2, 7 bases. The CDR3 sequence is 15 residues long. The V end lost 6 bases, the J end lost 1 base, and 14 bases lay between the germline ends. Germline lookup yields CDR1 MNHEY and CDR2 SVGEGT. The DNA for the CDR3 is TGTGCCAGCAGAGTACGGGGGGCCGGCACAGATACGCAGTATTTT. This sequence encodes CASRVRGAGTDTQYF.

This clonotype was observed a few times. The chain is built from TRBV9 and TRBJ2-1; maybe TRBD1 (6 bases). Trimming removed 4 bases at V and 0 bases at J, with 14 bases between. The germline gives CDR1 SGDLS, CDR2 YYNGEE. The CDR3 covers 16 residues. The CDR3 sequence is CASSPQGTSSYNEQFF. The CDR3 DNA reads as TGTGCCAGCAGCCCCCAGGGGACGAGCTCCTACAATGAGCAGTTCTTC.

This clonotype was observed a few times. The rearrangement uses TRBV3-1 and TRBJ2-5; TRBD2 matches 11 bases. The better agreement between TRBJ2-7 and the DNA end casts doubt on the J call. The CDR3 runs to 17 residues. Per germline, CDR1 LGHDT and CDR2 YNNKEL (reference sequence). Here the CDR3 reads CASSQDERLAGIYEQYF. DNA for the CDR3: TGTGCCAGCAGCCAAGACGAACGACTAGCGGGGATCTACGAGCAGTACTTC.